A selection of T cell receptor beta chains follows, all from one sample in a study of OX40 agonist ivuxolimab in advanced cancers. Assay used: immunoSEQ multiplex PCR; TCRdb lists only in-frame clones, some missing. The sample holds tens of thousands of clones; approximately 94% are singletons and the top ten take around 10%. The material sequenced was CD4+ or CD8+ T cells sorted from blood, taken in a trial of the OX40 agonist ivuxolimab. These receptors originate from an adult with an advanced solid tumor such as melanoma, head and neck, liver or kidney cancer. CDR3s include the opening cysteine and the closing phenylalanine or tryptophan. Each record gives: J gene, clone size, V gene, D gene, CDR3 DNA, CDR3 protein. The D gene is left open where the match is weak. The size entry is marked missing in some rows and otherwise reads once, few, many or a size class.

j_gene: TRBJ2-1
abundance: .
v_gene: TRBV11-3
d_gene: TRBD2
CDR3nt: TGTGCCAGCAGCTTAGATCCGGCGGGAGGGTTGGAGAACAATGAGCAGTTCTTC
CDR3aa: CASSLDPAGGLENNEQFF

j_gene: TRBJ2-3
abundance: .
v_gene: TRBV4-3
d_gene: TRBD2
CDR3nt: TGCGCCAGCAGCCCCCGGACTAGCGGGAGTGATTTTGATACGCAGTATTTT
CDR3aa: CASSPRTSGSDFDTQYF

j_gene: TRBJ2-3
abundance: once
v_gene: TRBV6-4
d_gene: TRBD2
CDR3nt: TGTGCCAGCAGTGACTCGGCTAGCGGGAGCACAGATACGCAGTATTTT
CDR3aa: CASSDSASGSTDTQYF

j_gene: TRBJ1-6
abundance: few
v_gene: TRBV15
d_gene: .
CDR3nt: TGTGCCACCAGCAGAGCGGGTCTGGCCCTCCACTTT
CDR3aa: CATSRAGLALHF

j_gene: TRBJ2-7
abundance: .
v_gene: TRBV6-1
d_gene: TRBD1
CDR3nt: TGTGCCAGCAGTGACCGGACAGGTCGGGAGCAGTACTTC
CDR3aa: CASSDRTGREQYF

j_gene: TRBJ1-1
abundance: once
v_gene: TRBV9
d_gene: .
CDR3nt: TGTGCCAGCAGCGTAGGGGGAACAGGAAAAGACACTGAAGCTTTCTTT
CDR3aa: CASSVGGTGKDTEAFF

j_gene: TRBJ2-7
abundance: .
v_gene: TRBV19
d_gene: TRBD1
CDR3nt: TGTGCCAGTAGGGACCTGCCGGGGCAGGGGGACGAGCAGTACTTC
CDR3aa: CASRDLPGQGDEQYF

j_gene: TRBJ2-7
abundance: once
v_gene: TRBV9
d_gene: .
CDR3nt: TGTGCCAGCAGCGTAGCGTCCACCTCCTACGAGCAGTACTTC
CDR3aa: CASSVASTSYEQYF

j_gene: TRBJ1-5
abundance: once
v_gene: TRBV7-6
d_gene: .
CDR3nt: TGTGCCAGCAGCCCCCGCGGGCACAATCAGCCCCAGCATTTT
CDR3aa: CASSPRGHNQPQHF

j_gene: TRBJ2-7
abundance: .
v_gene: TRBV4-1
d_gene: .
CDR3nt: TGCGCCAGCAGCCAAGAGCGGGTATCCTACGAGCAGTACTTC
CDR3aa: CASSQERVSYEQYF

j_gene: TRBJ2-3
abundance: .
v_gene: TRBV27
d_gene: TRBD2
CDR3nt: TGTGCCAGCAGTTTTACAGCGGGAGGGACAGATACGCAGTATTTT
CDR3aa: CASSFTAGGTDTQYF

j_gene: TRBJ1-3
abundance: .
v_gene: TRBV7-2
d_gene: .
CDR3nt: TGTGCCAGCAGCTTCGAGTGGGATTTTAGAAACACCATATATTTT
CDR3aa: CASSFEWDFRNTIYF

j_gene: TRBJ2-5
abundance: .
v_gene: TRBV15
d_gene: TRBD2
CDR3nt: TGTGCCACCAGCACCGAGGGGAGGGTCCAAGAGACCCAGTACTTC
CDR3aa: CATSTEGRVQETQYF

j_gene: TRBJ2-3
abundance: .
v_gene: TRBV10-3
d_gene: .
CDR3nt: TGTGCCATCAGTGACCGAATTACTAGCACAGATACGCAGTATTTT
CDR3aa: CAISDRITSTDTQYF

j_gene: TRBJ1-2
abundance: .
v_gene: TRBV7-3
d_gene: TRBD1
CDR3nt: TGTGCCAGCAGCTTGACAGGGTCGGACTATGGCTACACCTTC
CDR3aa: CASSLTGSDYGYTF

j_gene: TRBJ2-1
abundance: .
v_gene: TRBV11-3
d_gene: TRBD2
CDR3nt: TGTGCCAGCAGCTTAGTCGGTAGCGGGGGACTTATAAGTGAGCAGTTCTTC
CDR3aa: CASSLVGSGGLISEQFF

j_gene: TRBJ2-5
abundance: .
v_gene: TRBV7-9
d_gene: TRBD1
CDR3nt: TGTGCCAGCAGCTTAGTTGGGACAGGGGTACAGACCCAGTACTTC
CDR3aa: CASSLVGTGVQTQYF

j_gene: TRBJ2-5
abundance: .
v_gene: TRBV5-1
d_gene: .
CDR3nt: TGCGCCAGCAGTGGAGGGGTCGAGACCCAGTACTTC
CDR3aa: CASSGGVETQYF

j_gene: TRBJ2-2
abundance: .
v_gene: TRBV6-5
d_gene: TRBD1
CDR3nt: TGTGCCAGCAGTTCCCCGGGACAGACGGAGACCGGGGAGCTGTTTTTT
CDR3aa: CASSSPGQTETGELFF

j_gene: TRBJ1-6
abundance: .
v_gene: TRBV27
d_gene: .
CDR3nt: TGTGCCAGCAGTTCCTTAATTGCAGGAGTTGGTAATTCACCCCTCCACTTT
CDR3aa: CASSSLIAGVGNSPLHF

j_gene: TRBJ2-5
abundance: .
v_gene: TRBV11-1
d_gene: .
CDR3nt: TGTGCCAGCAGCCGCGAAGGGGCCCAGTACTTC
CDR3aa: CASSREGAQYF

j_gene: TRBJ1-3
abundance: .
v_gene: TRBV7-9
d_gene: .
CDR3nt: TGTGCCAGCAGCTCCGGAGTTTCTGGAAACACCATATATTTT
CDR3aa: CASSSGVSGNTIYF

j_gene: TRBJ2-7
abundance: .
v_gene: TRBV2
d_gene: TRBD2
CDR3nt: TGTGCCAGCAGTGTAGCGGGGGGGCCCTACGAGCAGTACTTC
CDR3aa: CASSVAGGPYEQYF

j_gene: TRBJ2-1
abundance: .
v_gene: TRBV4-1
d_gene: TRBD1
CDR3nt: TGCGCCAGCAGTCATACAGGGGGATATGAGCAGTTCTTC
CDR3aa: CASSHTGGYEQFF

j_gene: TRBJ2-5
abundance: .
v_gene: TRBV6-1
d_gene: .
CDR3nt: TGTGCCAGCAGTGAGGTGGGAATTGCTGGGGGAGAGACCCAGTACTTC
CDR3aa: CASSEVGIAGGETQYF

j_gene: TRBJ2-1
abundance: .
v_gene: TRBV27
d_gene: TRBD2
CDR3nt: TGTGCCAGCAGTCTCCTCGGGGGGGCGATAAGTTATGAGCAGTTCTTC
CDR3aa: CASSLLGGAISYEQFF

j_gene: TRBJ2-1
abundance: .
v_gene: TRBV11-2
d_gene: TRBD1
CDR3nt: TGTGCCAGCAGACCTCGCGGGACAGGGGAATACAATGAGCAGTTCTTC
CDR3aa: CASRPRGTGEYNEQFF

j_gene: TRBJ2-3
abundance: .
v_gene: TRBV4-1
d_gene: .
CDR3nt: TGCGCCAGCAGCCAAGAAATCGGGGGTAGGTCAGATACGCAGTATTTT
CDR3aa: CASSQEIGGRSDTQYF

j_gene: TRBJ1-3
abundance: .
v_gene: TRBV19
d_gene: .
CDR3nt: TGTGCCAGTAGTATTCAGGACTCTGGAAACACCATATATTTT
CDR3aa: CASSIQDSGNTIYF

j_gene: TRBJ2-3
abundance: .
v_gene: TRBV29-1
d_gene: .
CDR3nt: TGCAGCGTTGAATTTGACAACACAGATACGCAGTATTTT
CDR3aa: CSVEFDNTDTQYF

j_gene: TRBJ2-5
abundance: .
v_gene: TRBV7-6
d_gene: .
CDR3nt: TGTGCCAGCGGACCCGACAGGACCCTGTACCAAGAGACCCAGTACTTC
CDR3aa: CASGPDRTLYQETQYF

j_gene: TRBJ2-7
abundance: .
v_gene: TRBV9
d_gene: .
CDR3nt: TGTGCCAGCAGCGGGGACGTAGGGGACGAGCAGTACTTC
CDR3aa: CASSGDVGDEQYF

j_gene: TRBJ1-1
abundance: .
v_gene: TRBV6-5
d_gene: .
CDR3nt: TGTGCCAGCCACGCAAACAGGGACACCACTGAAGCTTTCTTT
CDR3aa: CASHANRDTTEAFF

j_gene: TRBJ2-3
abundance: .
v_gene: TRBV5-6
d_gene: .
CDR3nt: TGTGCCAGCAGCTTGTCGGCTCCTTACACAGATACGCAGTATTTT
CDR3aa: CASSLSAPYTDTQYF

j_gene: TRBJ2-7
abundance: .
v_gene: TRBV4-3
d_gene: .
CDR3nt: TGCGCCAGCAGCCAAGATCAAGGGGGCTCCTACGAGCAGTACTTC
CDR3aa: CASSQDQGGSYEQYF

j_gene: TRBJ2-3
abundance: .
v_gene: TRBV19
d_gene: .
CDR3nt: TGTGCCAGTAGTCTATCGGACGGATACACAGATACGCAGTATTTT
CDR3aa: CASSLSDGYTDTQYF

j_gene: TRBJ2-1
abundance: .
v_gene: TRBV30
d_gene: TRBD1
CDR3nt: TGTGCCTGGAGGACAGGGGATGAGCAGTTCTTC
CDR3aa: CAWRTGDEQFF

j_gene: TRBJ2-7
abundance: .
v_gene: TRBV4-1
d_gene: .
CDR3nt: TGCGCCAGCAGCCAAGAAGAAGGGATTTCCTACGAGCAGTACTTC
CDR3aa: CASSQEEGISYEQYF

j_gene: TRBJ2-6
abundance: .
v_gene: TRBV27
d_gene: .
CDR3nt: TGTGCCAGCAGTCTAACTTTCTCTGGGGCCAACGTCCTGACTTTC
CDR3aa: CASSLTFSGANVLTF

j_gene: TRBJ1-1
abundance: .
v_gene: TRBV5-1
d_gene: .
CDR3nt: TGCGCCAGCAGCTTTGGGAACACTGAAGCTTTCTTT
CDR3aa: CASSFGNTEAFF

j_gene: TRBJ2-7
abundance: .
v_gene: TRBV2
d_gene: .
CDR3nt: TGTGCCAGCACTAGCCGGGACATCTCCTACGAGCAGTACTTC
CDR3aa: CASTSRDISYEQYF

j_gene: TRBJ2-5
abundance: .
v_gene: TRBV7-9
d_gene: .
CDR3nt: TGTGCCAGCAGCTCCACCCTGGGGGAGACCCAGTACTTC
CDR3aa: CASSSTLGETQYF

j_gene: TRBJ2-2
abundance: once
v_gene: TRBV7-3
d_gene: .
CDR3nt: TGTGCCAGCCGGGACACCGGGGAGCTGTTTTTT
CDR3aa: CASRDTGELFF

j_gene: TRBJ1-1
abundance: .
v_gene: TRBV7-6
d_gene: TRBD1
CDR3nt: TGTGCCAGCAGCTGGGGGACAGACACTGAAGCTTTCTTT
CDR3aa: CASSWGTDTEAFF

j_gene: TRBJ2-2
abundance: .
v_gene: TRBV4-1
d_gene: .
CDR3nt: TGCGCCAGCAGCCAAGAAGGTTGGGATTATACGAACACCGGGGAGCTGTTTTTT
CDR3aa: CASSQEGWDYTNTGELFF

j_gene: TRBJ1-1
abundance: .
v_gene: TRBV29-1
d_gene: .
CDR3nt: TGCAGCGTTGAAGAGCCGAACCGAGCTGAAGCTTTCTTT
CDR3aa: CSVEEPNRAEAFF

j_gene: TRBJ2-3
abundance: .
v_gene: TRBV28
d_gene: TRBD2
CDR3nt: TGTGCCAGTACACTAGCGGGAGCGGCAGATACGCAGTATTTT
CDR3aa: CASTLAGAADTQYF

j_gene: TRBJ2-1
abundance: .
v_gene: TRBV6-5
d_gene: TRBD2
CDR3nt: TGTGCCAGCAGTTTCGGTACGGGGGGTCTCCGGGATGAGCAGTTCTTC
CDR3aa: CASSFGTGGLRDEQFF

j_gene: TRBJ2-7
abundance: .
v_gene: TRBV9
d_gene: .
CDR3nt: TGTGCCAGCAGCCCCCGGACCGCTACCTACGAGCAGTACTTC
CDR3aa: CASSPRTATYEQYF

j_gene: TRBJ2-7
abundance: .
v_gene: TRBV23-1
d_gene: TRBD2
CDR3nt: TGCGCCAGCAGTCAATCTATCGGACTAGCGATCCGGGCGTACTACTACGAGCAGTACTTC
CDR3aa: CASSQSIGLAIRAYYYEQYF

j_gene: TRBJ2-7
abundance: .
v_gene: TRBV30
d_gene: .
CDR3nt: TGTGCCTGGAGGGGCCCAGCTTACGAGCAGTACTTC
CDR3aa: CAWRGPAYEQYF

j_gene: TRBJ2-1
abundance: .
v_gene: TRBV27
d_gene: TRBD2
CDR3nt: TGTGCCAGCAGTTTATCCGGGACTAGCGGGTACAATGAGCAGTTCTTC
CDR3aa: CASSLSGTSGYNEQFF

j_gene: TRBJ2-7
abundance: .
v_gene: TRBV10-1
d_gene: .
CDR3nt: TGCGCCAGCAAGGCAGGCTCCTACGAGCAGTACTTC
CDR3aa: CASKAGSYEQYF

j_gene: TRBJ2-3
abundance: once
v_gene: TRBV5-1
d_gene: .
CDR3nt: TGCGCCAGCAGCTCCCTGGGGGTATTAGGTACAGATACGCAGTATTTT
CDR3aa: CASSSLGVLGTDTQYF